What follows are 2 T cell receptor beta chains derived from one specimen sequenced in a study of cytomegalovirus exposure and HLA in healthy donors. The PCR used 60 Vbeta and 13 Jbeta primers. Sequencing used immunoSEQ multiplex PCR; TCRdb keeps in-frame clones, though not all of them. The table shows about 160,000 clones, with about 80% occurring only once. Source material: PBMCs. All receptors come from a man aged 18 to 30 in good health and CMV-seropositive.

This clone was counted between two and nine times. The genes are TRBV7-2 and TRBJ1-6, with D hard to call. Trimming removed 4 bases at V and 13 bases at J, with 11 bases between. Germline V CDR1 and CDR2: SGHTA, FQGNSA. This CDR3 is built from 12 residues. The CDR3 DNA reads as TGTGCCAGCAGCTCACCAAGTCGGCCCCTCCACTTT. Translating it yields CASSSPSRPLHF.

The V call is TRBV5-4, the J call TRBJ1-2; no reliable D call. The V gene lost 2 bases and the J gene lost 0 bases, with 5 bases spanning the gap. The CDR3 has 13 residues. From germline, CDR1 is SGHNT and CDR2 YYREEE (reference sequence). The DNA for the CDR3 is TGTGCCAGCAGCTTCCCAGCTAACTATGGCTACACCTTC. It translates to CASSFPANYGYTF.